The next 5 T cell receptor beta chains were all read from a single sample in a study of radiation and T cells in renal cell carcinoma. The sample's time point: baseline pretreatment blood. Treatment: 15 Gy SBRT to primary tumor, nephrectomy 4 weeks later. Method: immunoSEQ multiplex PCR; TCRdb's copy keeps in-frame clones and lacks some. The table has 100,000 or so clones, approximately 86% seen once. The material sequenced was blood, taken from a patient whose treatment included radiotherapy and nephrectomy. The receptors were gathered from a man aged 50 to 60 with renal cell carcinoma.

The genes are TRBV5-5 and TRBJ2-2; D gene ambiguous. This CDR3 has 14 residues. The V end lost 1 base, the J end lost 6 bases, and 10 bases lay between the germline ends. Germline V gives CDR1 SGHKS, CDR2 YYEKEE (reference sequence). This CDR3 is CASSLMGFAGELFF. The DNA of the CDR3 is TGTGCCAGCAGCTTGATGGGGTTCGCCGGGGAGCTGTTTTTT.

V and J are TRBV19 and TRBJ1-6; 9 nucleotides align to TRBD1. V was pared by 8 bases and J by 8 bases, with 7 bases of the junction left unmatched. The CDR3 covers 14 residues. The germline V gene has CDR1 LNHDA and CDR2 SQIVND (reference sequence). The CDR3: CASWDRESYSPLHF. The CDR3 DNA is TGTGCCAGTTGGGACAGGGAGTCTTATTCACCCCTCCACTTT.

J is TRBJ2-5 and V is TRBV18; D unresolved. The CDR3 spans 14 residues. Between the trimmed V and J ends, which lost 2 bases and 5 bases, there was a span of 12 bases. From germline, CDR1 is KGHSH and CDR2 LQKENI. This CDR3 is CASSPMVGRETQYF. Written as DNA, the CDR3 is TGTGCCAGCTCACCAATGGTCGGTAGGGAGACCCAGTACTTC.

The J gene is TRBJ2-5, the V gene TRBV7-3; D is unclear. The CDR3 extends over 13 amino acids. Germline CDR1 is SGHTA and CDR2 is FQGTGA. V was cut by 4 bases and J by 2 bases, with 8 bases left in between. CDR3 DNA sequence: TGTGCCAGCAGCTCCTCCCATCAAGAGACCCAGTACTTC. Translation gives CASSSSHQETQYF.

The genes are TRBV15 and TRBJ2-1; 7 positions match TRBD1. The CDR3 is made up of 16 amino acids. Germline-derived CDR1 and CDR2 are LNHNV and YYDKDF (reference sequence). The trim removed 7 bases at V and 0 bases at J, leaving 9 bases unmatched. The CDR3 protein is CATTDDRASSYNEQFF. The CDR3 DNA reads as TGTGCCACCACCGATGACAGGGCGAGCTCCTACAATGAGCAGTTCTTC.